These T cell receptor beta chains were read from a single sample in a study of spatial heterogeneity in lung cancer. TCRdb re-called the 5' RACE reads through MiXCR, storing one row per CDR3 protein. The data show about 48,000 distinct CDR3 sequences, roughly 5% seen once. The sequences come from PBMCs, collected at surgery. Every receptor here comes from a male donor with early-stage non-small cell lung cancer. Both conserved end residues are trimmed from each CDR3. Fields, in order: V gene, CDR3 protein.

TRBV24-1 | ATSDSGTSGSRELF
TRBV19 | ASSIEGREVDTQY
TRBV28 | ASRETHSNQPQH
TRBV7-8 | ASSFRREQF
TRBV5-6 | ASSTGLAELQETQY
TRBV28 | ASSFDFGIRGYT
TRBV11-1 | ASRGQPETEAF
TRBV4-1 | ASSQGWGDSNQPQH
TRBV6-1 | ASSARFYEQY
TRBV3-1 | ASSLGLADTDTQY
TRBV20-1 | SARDPRAPGDTQY
TRBV5-1 | ASSPLGTAKNIQY
TRBV6-6 | ASSYRQGRQGYT
TRBV27 | ASSFLSRDSASETQY
TRBV29-1 | SAGTGTDGYT
TRBV15 | ATSRDIGVYEQY
TRBV23-1 | ASRKNRVDDEQY
TRBV30 | AWSSSPDTQY
TRBV27 | ASSLVRDRADNEQF
TRBV28 | ASSLDDYEQY